The 19 T cell receptor beta chains below come from one sample, sequenced in a study of blood T cell repertoires in COVID-19. Clones were sequenced by immunoSEQ multiplex PCR, and TCRdb holds only the in-frame ones, with some missing. Among more than 250,000 clones listed, roughly 86% were seen once. Sequenced: PBMCs or T cells enriched from blood (not recorded which). These receptors all come from a woman aged 18 to 35 who had recovered from COVID-19.

V gene TRBV3-1 (or the pseudogene TRBV3-2) combines with J gene TRBJ2-1, with TRBD2 identical over 7 bases. Looked up from germline, CDR1 is LGHDT and CDR2 is YNNKEL (reference sequence). CDR3 size: 18 residues. Trimming at V came to 0 bases and at J to 5 bases, leaving 13 bases not matched to a gene. CDR3 region: CASSQDRRASGKNNEQFF. In nucleotides, the CDR3 is TGTGCCAGCAGCCAAGATAGGAGGGCTAGCGGTAAAAACAATGAGCAGTTCTTC.

The V gene is TRBV2, the J gene TRBJ1-2; D perhaps matches TRBD1 (6 bases). V was pared by 6 bases and J by 7 bases, with 15 bases between. Germline CDR1 reads SNHLY; CDR2 reads FYNNEI. The CDR3 spans 13 residues. CDR3 bases: TGTGCCAGCAGCGCACAGGGATATGTTGGCTACACCTTC. It is translated as CASSAQGYVGYTF. Complete variable domain (other parts from reference TRBV2 and TRBJ1-2): EPEVTQTPSHQVTQMGQEVILRCVPISNHLYFYWYRQILGQKVEFLVSFYNNEISEKSEIFDDQFSVERPDGSNFTLKIRSTKLEDSAMYFCASSAQGYVGYTFGSGTRLTVV.

The V call is TRBV4-2, the J call TRBJ1-2; unclear D gene. Trimming removed 1 base from V and 2 bases from J, with 8 bases in between. This CDR3 comprises 14 residues. Germline V gives CDR1 LGHNA, CDR2 YNFKEQ. CDR3 region: CASSQGTENYGYTF. CDR3 DNA: TGTGCCAGCAGCCAAGGAACAGAGAACTATGGCTACACCTTC.

CDR3 sequence reads: CASSYSGTGDFEQYF. The CDR3 coding sequence is TGCGCCAGCAGCTACTCCGGGACAGGGGACTTCGAGCAGTACTTC. This chain uses TRBV5-1 with TRBJ2-7, with 10 bases lining up with TRBD1. Germline loops: CDR1 SGHRS, CDR2 YFSETQ. V shed 3 bases, J shed 6 bases, and the junction held 9 bases outside the gene matches. The CDR3 length is 15 residues.

The chain uses TRBV5-4 and TRBJ2-3, with 8 bases aligning to TRBD1. V trimming: 4 bases; J trimming: 0 bases; junction bases outside the gene matches: 4. Germline lookup yields CDR1 SGHNT and CDR2 YYREEE (reference sequence). The CDR3 totals 15 residues. The CDR3 loop reads CASSPGQGSTDTQYF. CDR3 DNA: TGTGCCAGCAGCCCTGGACAGGGAAGCACAGATACGCAGTATTTT. The whole variable domain, filled in from reference TRBV5-4 and TRBJ2-3, reads ETGVTQSPTHLIKTRGQQVTLRCSSQSGHNTVSWYQQALGQGPQFIFQYYREEENGRGNFPPRFSGLQFPNYSSELNVNALELDDSALYLCASSPGQGSTDTQYFGPGTRLTVL.

The rearrangement links TRBV10-1 to TRBJ2-5, with 8 positions matching TRBD2. Germline trimming cut 8 bases from V and 7 bases from J; bases unmatched to any gene: 15. Germline values: CDR1 WNHNN, CDR2 SYGVQD (reference sequence). The CDR3 consists of 15 residues. The CDR3 protein is CASSPGRREAGTQYF. The CDR3 DNA is TGCGCCAGCTCCCCCGGCAGGCGGGAGGCCGGGACCCAGTACTTC.

V and J are TRBV7-9 and TRBJ1-1; TRBD1 aligns across 9 bases. Germline CDR1 SEHNR, CDR2 FQNEAQ (reference sequence). With V trimmed by 4 bases and J by 4 bases, 1 base remained unmatched. This CDR3 spans 13 amino acids. In DNA, the CDR3 is TGTGCCAGCAGCTGGGACAGGGCCACTGAAGCTTTCTTT. It codes for CASSWDRATEAFF.

CDR3: CASSKQEYEQYF. DNA of the CDR3: TGTGCCAGCAGTAAACAGGAATACGAGCAGTACTTC. This chain uses TRBV2 with TRBJ2-7; a weak D match, TRBD1 (5 bases). Germline lookup yields CDR1 SNHLY and CDR2 FYNNEI. The CDR3 contains 12 residues. The V end was cut by 5 bases, the J end by 4 bases, with 9 bases between.

By frequency in the sample, this clone is medium-sized. The V and J genes are TRBV11-3 and TRBJ1-1, with 7 bases lining up with TRBD1. The CDR3 covers 14 residues. V was clipped by 2 bases and J by 7 bases; unmatched bases: 7. Germline loops: CDR1 SGHNT, CDR2 YENEEA. The CDR3 reads CASSLWVTGYEAFF. The CDR3 region has the DNA TGTGCCAGCAGCTTATGGGTGACAGGGTATGAAGCTTTCTTT.

The chain is built from TRBV18 and TRBJ2-3; maybe TRBD2 (5 bases). Germline V gives CDR1 KGHSH, CDR2 LQKENI. The V end lost 2 bases, the J end lost 4 bases, and 10 bases lay between the germline ends. CDR3 length: 14 residues. This chain's CDR3 is CASSPGSKPDTQYF. CDR3 nucleotides: TGTGCCAGCTCACCAGGGAGTAAACCAGATACGCAGTATTTT.

The chain has TRBV2 and TRBJ2-5; 10 bases align to TRBD2. V lost 4 bases and J lost 5; bases outside the gene matches: 10. Germline V gene data show CDR1 as SNHLY and CDR2 as FYNNEI. The CDR3 sequence is 16 residues long. DNA for the CDR3: TGTGCCAGCAGTGGTGCTAGCGGGAGTGGTGGGGAGACCCAGTACTTC. Translating gives CASSGASGSGGETQYF.

The V gene is TRBV5-4, the J gene TRBJ2-2; 13 bases align to TRBD2. The CDR3 consists of 17 residues. The V segment lost 4 bases and the J segment 7 bases; nucleotides outside the gene matches: 10. Germline lookup yields CDR1 SGHNT and CDR2 YYREEE (reference sequence). The CDR3 DNA reads TGTGCCAGCAGCCAACTAGCGGGGGGGCCATTGGACGGGGAGCTGTTTTTT. It encodes CASSQLAGGPLDGELFF.

V usage is TRBV4-1 and J usage is TRBJ1-2; D uncertain. CDR1 is MGHRA and CDR2 is YSYEKL in the germline V gene. V was trimmed by 0 bases and J by 1 base, leaving 3 bases between them. The CDR3 spans 13 residues. CDR3 sequence (DNA): TGCGCCAGCAGCCAAGAACTTAACTATGGCTACACCTTC. Its translation is CASSQELNYGYTF.

This chain uses TRBV2 with TRBJ2-7; TRBD2 agrees at 11 bases. The CDR3 contains 15 residues. With 3 bases clipped from V and 2 bases from J, the junction kept 3 bases outside the gene matches. The V gene's germline CDR1 is SNHLY and CDR2 FYNNEI. DNA of the CDR3: TGTGCCAGCAGTGAGGGACTAGCGGACCCCTACGAGCAGTACTTC. Protein sequence: CASSEGLADPYEQYF.

V gene TRBV2 combines with J gene TRBJ2-6; D is unclear. The CDR3 runs to 15 residues. The V gene lost 4 bases and the J gene lost 0 bases, with 7 bases spanning the gap. Germline values: CDR1 SNHLY, CDR2 FYNNEI. CDR3 residues: CASSVIYSGANVLTF. The CDR3 bases are TGTGCCAGCAGTGTAATATACTCTGGGGCCAACGTCCTGACTTTC.

The chain carries TRBV5-1 and TRBJ1-4; D remains ambiguous. The CDR3 sequence is 14 residues long. With 5 bases removed from V and 7 bases from J, the gap between germline ends came to 15 bases. The germline V gene has CDR1 SGHRS and CDR2 YFSETQ. CDR3 DNA sequence: TGCGCCAGCAGTGAGGGCCCGGCCGGTGAAAAACTGTTTTTT. It yields the protein CASSEGPAGEKLFF.

The chain joins TRBV15 to TRBJ1-3; 8 nucleotides agree with TRBD1. V shed 5 bases and J 0 bases; nucleotides not matched to a gene: 3. The CDR3 loop spans 15 amino acids. The germline CDR1 and CDR2 sequences are LNHNV and YYDKDF (reference sequence). The CDR3 DNA is TGTGCCACCAGCCCGGGACAGGTCTCTGGAAACACCATATATTTT. The encoded protein is CATSPGQVSGNTIYF.

This rearrangement joins TRBV28 to TRBJ1-1; a possible D gene is TRBD1 (5 bases). The germline gives CDR1 MDHEN, CDR2 SYDVKM. The CDR3 extends over 15 amino acids. Trimming took off 5 bases at V and 1 base at J, with 14 bases between the two ends. CDR3 sequence: CASSPVETENTEAFF. As DNA, the CDR3 is TGTGCCAGCAGTCCCGTCGAGACAGAGAACACTGAAGCTTTCTTT.

The chain links TRBV29-1 to TRBJ2-1; TRBD2 agrees at 13 bases. The V gene's germline CDR1 is SQVTM and CDR2 ANQGSEA. V lost 4 bases, J lost 3 bases, and 9 bases stayed unmatched. The CDR3 covers 17 residues. The DNA of the CDR3 is TGCAGCGTTGGGGGACTAGCGGGAATCGGGGTCTACAATGAGCAGTTCTTC. This gives the protein CSVGGLAGIGVYNEQFF.